This TCR beta chain originates from a study of T-cell memory formation after mild COVID-19. Germline V gene data show CDR1 as SGHKS and CDR2 as YYEKEE (reference sequence). The CDR3 runs to 12 residues. The V end lost 3 bases, the J end lost 5 bases, and 8 bases lay between the germline ends. TCRdb re-derived calls from the 5' RACE reads in MiXCR, one entry per CDR3 protein. In the table there are around 29,000 distinct CDR3 sequences, around 12% of which are singletons. Within the sample, this clonotype is medium-sized. The rearrangement joins TRBV5-5 to TRBJ1-1, with D maybe TRBD1 (5 bases). The sequenced sample was PBMCs or a T cell subset sorted from them (not recorded which). This TCR derives from an adult woman who had mild COVID-19 (a few samples of this study predate the infection). Cell type and time point are not known. The CDR3, as DNA: TGTGCCAGCAGCTCGCAGGGTACTGAAGCTTTCTTT. Encoded protein: CASSSQGTEAFF.